These 15 T cell receptor beta chains were sequenced from one sample in a study of blood T cell repertoires in COVID-19 (dated by TCRdb to 2018 to 2020). The library came from the immunoSEQ multiplex PCR assay. TCRdb took this table from immuneACCESS and kept in-frame rearrangements with V and J called. Such tables lack part of the clones; where checked against another copy, unresolved V genes explain under half of the gap, and the rest is unexplained. In this sample the table shows 95,000 to 100,000 clones, over 80% of which occur a single time. The top ten hold 5.7% of the sample. Sequencing input: peripheral blood. These receptors were taken from a man in his fifties with active COVID-19.

The chain couples TRBV28 to TRBJ1-4; D is unresolved. From germline, CDR1 is MDHEN and CDR2 SYDVKM. CDR3 length: 15 amino acids. V lost 2 bases and J lost 8, with 15 bases in between. The CDR3 bases are TGTGCCAGCAGTTTAAAGACGGGAGGAGTGGAAAAACTGTTTTTT. It codes for CASSLKTGGVEKLFF.

The chain couples TRBV28 to TRBJ2-7; weak D call: TRBD2 (6 bases). CDR3 length: 12 residues. The germline V gene encodes CDR1 MDHEN and CDR2 SYDVKM. The CDR3 reads CGAGTDSYEQYF. The CDR3 DNA sequence: TGTGGGGCCGGGACTGACTCCTACGAGCAGTACTTC.

This chain connects TRBV10-2 to TRBJ2-3, with TRBD2 identical over 10 bases. Looked up from germline, CDR1 is WSHSY and CDR2 is SAAADI. The junction had 9 bases not matched to a gene; V was cut back by 2 bases and J by 4 bases. This CDR3 comprises 17 residues. The CDR3 coding sequence is TGCGCCAGCAGTGAGCCGACCTTAGCGGGAGGACCAGATACGCAGTATTTT. Its translation: CASSEPTLAGGPDTQYF.

The V call is TRBV5-4, the J call TRBJ2-1; 11 bases are a match to TRBD2. V lost 3 bases and J lost 6; bases outside the gene matches: 5. Germline V lookup: CDR1 SGHNT, CDR2 YYREEE (reference sequence). CDR3 size: 15 residues. In DNA, the CDR3 is TGTGCCAGCAGCTCCTTAGCGGGAGGGCCCAATGAGCAGTTCTTC. It is translated as CASSSLAGGPNEQFF.

The chain has TRBV27 and TRBJ2-1, with 10 bases identical to TRBD2. This CDR3 has 17 residues. V was clipped by 5 bases and J by 3 bases; unmatched bases: 10. Per the germline V gene, CDR1 is MNHEY and CDR2 is SMNVEV (reference sequence). The CDR3 nucleotides are TGTGCCAGCAGTCCCTACTTGGGACTAGCGAGCTACAATGAGCAGTTCTTC. Protein: CASSPYLGLASYNEQFF.

The V call is TRBV3-1 (or the pseudogene TRBV3-2), the J call TRBJ2-5; TRBD1 is a possible D gene (7 bases). The V end lost 4 bases, the J end lost 0 bases, and 15 bases lay between the germline ends. This CDR3 region has 16 residues. Germline CDR1 and CDR2: LGHDT and YNNKEL (reference sequence). The CDR3 DNA sequence: TGTGCCAGCAGCCCGCCAGGGGGGAGGTACCAAGAGACCCAGTACTTC. This translates into CASSPPGGRYQETQYF.

The chain is built from TRBV6-5 and TRBJ2-2; TRBD2 matches at 9 bases. Losses at the gene ends were 4 bases for V and 6 bases for J; bases not matched to a gene: 6. The CDR3 loop spans 15 amino acids. Germline CDR1 and CDR2: MNHEY and SVGAGI. CDR3 sequence: CASSLLREGPGELFF. The CDR3 DNA follows: TGTGCCAGCAGTTTATTGCGGGAGGGTCCCGGGGAGCTGTTTTTT.

The chain carries TRBV11-2 and TRBJ2-1, with 10 nucleotides matching TRBD2. Germline V lookup: CDR1 SGHAT, CDR2 FQNNGV. The CDR3 is made up of 18 amino acids. J gave up 7 bases and V 5 bases, and 17 bases lay outside the gene matches. This CDR3 is CASSVSSPLAGVKNEQFF. The DNA for the CDR3 is TGTGCCAGCAGCGTCTCGTCCCCCCTAGCGGGAGTAAAGAATGAGCAGTTCTTC.

V gene TRBV27 combines with J gene TRBJ2-1; 11 bases line up with TRBD2. Germline V gene lookup returns CDR1 MNHEY and CDR2 SMNVEV (reference sequence). After removal of 5 bases from V and 8 bases from J, the junction contained 11 bases not matched to a gene. This CDR3 is built from 16 residues. This chain's CDR3 is CASSPRIAGGPHEQFF. The CDR3, as DNA: TGTGCCAGCAGTCCCCGTATAGCGGGAGGGCCCCATGAGCAGTTCTTC.

This chain joins TRBV28 and TRBJ1-2; 8 bases map to TRBD1. Trimming at V came to 6 bases and at J to 1 base, leaving 10 bases not matched to a gene. CDR3 length: 16 amino acids. Germline-derived CDR1 and CDR2 are MDHEN and SYDVKM. CDR3 amino acids: CASRAGGDLVNYGYTF. CDR3 bases: TGTGCCAGCAGAGCAGGGGGCGATTTGGTTAACTATGGCTACACCTTC.

The chain has TRBV28 and TRBJ1-5; D is undetermined. The CDR3 spans 13 residues. Deletions cut 8 bases from V and 2 bases from J, with 10 bases between. Germline lookup yields CDR1 MDHEN and CDR2 SYDVKM. The DNA for the CDR3 is TGTGCCAGCGGACTCAACGGCAATCAGCCCCAGCATTTT. Translated, it gives CASGLNGNQPQHF.

The rearrangement joins TRBV5-1 to TRBJ1-4, with D possibly matching TRBD1 (5 bases). Germline CDR1 reads SGHRS; CDR2 reads YFSETQ. Trimming shortened V by 3 bases and J by 8 bases, and 14 bases separated the two germline ends. The CDR3 covers 14 residues. The CDR3 sequence is CASSSGLHEEKLFF. In DNA form, the CDR3 reads TGCGCCAGCAGCTCGGGACTCCATGAGGAAAAACTGTTTTTT.

This clone was seen once. The CDR3 reads CASSITSPYNEQFF. The DNA of the CDR3 is TGCGCCAGCAGCATCACTAGCCCCTACAATGAGCAGTTCTTC. The chain has TRBV5-1 and TRBJ2-1; tentative D call: TRBD2 (6 bases). CDR3 length: 14 amino acids. Germline CDR1 SGHRS, CDR2 YFSETQ. Trimming cost V 4 bases and J 2 bases, with 10 bases left between them.

This rearrangement joins TRBV30 to TRBJ2-3, with 9 bases fitting TRBD2. The CDR3 consists of 14 residues. CDR1 is GTSNPN and CDR2 is SVGIG in the germline V gene (reference sequence). V lost 3 bases and J lost 2; bases outside the gene matches: 3. CDR3 in DNA: TGTGCCTGGAGGGCTAGCGGGAACACAGATACGCAGTATTTT. It translates to CAWRASGNTDTQYF.

The chain joins TRBV3-1 (or the pseudogene TRBV3-2) to TRBJ2-1, with 14 bases lining up with TRBD2. CDR3 size: 17 residues. The junction had 10 bases not matched to a gene; V was cut back by 4 bases and J by 8 bases. CDR1 is LGHDT and CDR2 is YNNKEL in the germline V gene (reference sequence). CDR3 in amino acids: CASSPYRGTSGSDEQFF. CDR3 nucleotide sequence: TGTGCCAGCAGCCCCTACCGGGGGACTAGCGGGAGTGATGAGCAGTTCTTC.